What follows is one TCR beta chain and its context. Its antigen is currently unknown. Template switching, a step in the protocol, added a universal primer site, and cDNA carried unique molecular identifiers. TCRdb independently ran MiXCR on the 5' RACE reads; one entry per CDR3 protein. Among roughly 350,000 distinct CDR3 sequences listed, approximately 8.7% were seen once. The sample originates from a study of identical twins. General study points: Where out-of-frame alpha sequences were twin-shared, they showed excess low generation probability. In cord blood, abundant beta clonotypes had fewer insertions; memory showed no trend.

V gave up 7 bases and J gave up 4 bases; unmatched junction bases: 19. Germline-derived CDR1 and CDR2 are MGHRA and YSYEKL. This CDR3 has 18 amino acids. This rearrangement joins TRBV4-1 to TRBJ1-1; 9 bases match TRBD1. This clonotype was obtained from a woman aged 45-59 years in good health. Input material: naive T cells sorted from blood. The CDR3 spells CASIASPGQGGRGTEAFF. In DNA form, the CDR3 reads TGCGCCAGCATCGCCAGCCCGGGACAGGGTGGAAGGGGCACTGAAGCTTTCTTT.